This T cell receptor (beta chain) is from a study of lymphopenia after photon versus proton radiotherapy (dated by TCRdb to the late 2010s). For the study in its entirety: In patients with gastrointestinal tumors who developed high-grade lymphopenia, the study compared the immunological effects of photon radiation therapy with those of proton radiation therapy. The study aimed to characterize how the two radiation modalities differ in their impact on the immune system. The cohort included roughly 20 patients with gastrointestinal tumors who developed lymphopenia after receiving either photon or proton therapy. General findings and caveats noted by the study authors: During treatment, patients who received proton therapy stayed relatively stable, whereas patients who received photon therapy lost naive T cells and TCR diversity and gained effector/memory populations. The authors looked at the survival association only in patients who died, and they framed better survival with proton therapy as a possibility rather than a demonstrated result. After the lymphocyte count nadir, oligoclonal expansion, especially of CD8+ Temra cells, was observed in photon-treated repertoires, and the drop in diversity was driven by this expansion. Across the cohort, a larger post-nadir drop in TCR diversity was inversely correlated with overall survival time among patients who died.

With regard to this clone: The clone's antigen remains unknown. Base-call qualities are not available, and no considerably larger clone is one nucleotide away.

Library preparation employed the immunoSEQ multiplex PCR assay. T cell repertoires were profiled by deep sequencing of rearranged TCR beta loci, alongside multiparametric flow cytometry. The table was pulled from immuneACCESS by TCRdb, which kept in-frame rearrangements only. Such tables lose some clones; where checked, under half of the loss comes from unresolved V genes, and the rest has no known cause. The sample records 35,000 to 40,000 clones, 85% to 90% of which are singletons. The ten most abundant clones make up approximately 3% of the sample. The CDR3 numbers 16 residues from cysteine through phenylalanine. The CDR3 DNA has 48 bases and is translated from base 1. Reading the germline V gene gives CDR1 SGHAT and CDR2 FQNNGV. V loses 5 bases at its end and J loses 4 bases; junction bases beyond the gene matches: 12.

The sequences come from peripheral blood, collected from a patient treated with photon-based radiotherapy. The source of this sequence is a man in his fifties or sixties with gastric cancer. This sequence uses TRBV11-2 and TRBJ1-1; 8 bases in the junction line up with TRBD1. The CDR3: CASSPTIRTGSTEAFF. The DNA sequence is given as TGTGCCAGCAGCCCCACAATCAGGACAGGGTCCACTGAAGCTTTCTTT.